What follows are 16 T cell receptor beta chains derived from one specimen sequenced in a study of T cells in localized non-small cell lung cancer. TCRdb's copy holds only in-frame clones and misses some; the assay was immunoSEQ multiplex PCR. Here the sample spans 37,000 or so clones, over 75% being singletons. This material consisted of peripheral blood, taken before any cancer treatment. These receptors originate from a woman aged 40 to 75 with stage I lung adenocarcinoma.

V and J are TRBV29-1 and TRBJ1-4, with D unresolved. The length of the CDR3 is 15 residues. V was trimmed by 3 bases and J by 10 bases, leaving 21 bases between them. Looked up from germline, CDR1 is SQVTM and CDR2 is ANQGSEA. CDR3 DNA: TGCAGCGTTGAGATAGGTGCCGTCAAAGGCGGAAAACTGTTTTTT. Amino acids: CSVEIGAVKGGKLFF.

The chain joins TRBV27 to TRBJ2-1; 8 positions match TRBD2. The CDR3 runs 17 residues. The V gene's germline CDR1 is MNHEY and CDR2 SMNVEV (reference sequence). The V segment lost 5 bases and the J segment 0 bases; nucleotides outside the gene matches: 9. The CDR3 DNA is TGTGCCAGCAGTGGGGTTAGCGGGATGAGCTCCTACAATGAGCAGTTCTTC. It translates to CASSGVSGMSSYNEQFF.

This clone was picked up one time. The rearrangement links TRBV27 to TRBJ2-1; D remains ambiguous. V was shortened by 2 bases and J by 8 bases, with 7 bases between the two germline ends. Germline V gives CDR1 MNHEY, CDR2 SMNVEV (reference sequence). The CDR3 consists of 12 residues. CDR3 loop: CASSLRGYEQFF. The CDR3 DNA is TGTGCCAGCAGTTTAAGAGGCTATGAGCAGTTCTTC.

This chain uses TRBV6-5 with TRBJ2-7; 9 bases are a match to TRBD1. The CDR3 loop spans 14 amino acids. From germline, CDR1 is MNHEY and CDR2 SVGAGI. V shed 2 bases, J shed 3 bases, and the junction held 2 bases outside the gene matches. In DNA form, the CDR3 reads TGTGCCAGCAGTTACGCGGGACAGGGCTACGAGCAGTACTTC. Protein product: CASSYAGQGYEQYF.

The table lists this clone with a count of one. The V call is TRBV19, the J call TRBJ2-1; the match to TRBD1 covers 8 bases. Germline-derived CDR1 and CDR2 are LNHDA and SQIVND (reference sequence). Trimming cost V 5 bases and J 2 bases; bases outside gene matches: 5. CDR3 size: 15 residues. The CDR3 loop is CASSRDRRTYNEQFF. Here the CDR3 DNA reads TGTGCCAGTAGTCGGGACAGGAGGACCTACAATGAGCAGTTCTTC.

The chain links TRBV30 to TRBJ2-1; a possible D gene is TRBD2 (5 bases). Trimming shortened V by 1 base and J by 0 bases, and 10 bases separated the two germline ends. The germline V gene has CDR1 GTSNPN and CDR2 SVGIG (reference sequence). The CDR3 consists of 15 residues. The CDR3 region is CAWSAGITSYNEQFF. The CDR3 nucleotides read TGTGCCTGGAGTGCCGGGATAACCTCCTACAATGAGCAGTTCTTC.

The gene calls are TRBV19 and TRBJ1-2, with 7 bases lining up with TRBD1. CDR1 is LNHDA, CDR2 SQIVND, per germline (reference sequence). The trim removed 5 bases at V and 2 bases at J, leaving 8 bases unmatched. The CDR3 consists of 15 residues. The DNA of the CDR3 is TGTGCCAGTAGTCATCCAACAGGGGCGAACTATGGCTACACCTTC. It specifies CASSHPTGANYGYTF.

This rearrangement joins TRBV27 to TRBJ2-2, with D perhaps matching TRBD1 (5 bases). Germline CDR1 MNHEY, CDR2 SMNVEV (reference sequence). The CDR3 sequence is 13 residues long. V lost 6 bases, J lost 7 bases, and 12 bases lay in between. The CDR3 region is CASRERTFGELFF. The CDR3 DNA reads as TGTGCCAGCAGGGAAAGGACATTCGGGGAGCTGTTTTTT.

The J gene is TRBJ2-3, the V gene TRBV10-3; 13 positions agree with TRBD2. Germline V gene sequence: CDR1 ENHRY, CDR2 SYGVKD. CDR3 length: 18 amino acids. V shed 0 bases, J shed 5 bases, and the junction held 8 bases outside the gene matches. Written as DNA, the CDR3 is TGTGCCATCAGTGAGTCGACTAGCGGGAGGCCGAGGGGAGATACGCAGTATTTT. It encodes CAISESTSGRPRGDTQYF.

This clone appeared a single time. The CDR3 DNA sequence: TGTGCCAGCAGCCAGGCCCGGGAGGGAGAGACCCAGTACTTC. This encodes CASSQAREGETQYF. J is TRBJ2-5 and V is TRBV7-6, with TRBD2 matching over 8 bases. The CDR3 length is 14 residues. Germline V gives CDR1 SGHVS, CDR2 FNYEAQ. Trimming at V came to 5 bases and at J to 4 bases, leaving 6 bases not matched to a gene.

This clone was detected only once. The chain links TRBV2 to TRBJ2-3; 11 nucleotides match TRBD2. Germline V gene data show CDR1 as SNHLY and CDR2 as FYNNEI. Trimming took 4 bases from V and 7 from J; bases not matched to a gene: 7. This CDR3 is 15 amino acids long. The CDR3 nucleotides are TGTGCCAGCAGTGTGTCTAGCGGGAGGACCTATACGCAGTATTTT. Residues: CASSVSSGRTYTQYF.

V gene TRBV7-8 combines with J gene TRBJ1-5; D unresolved. Germline loops: CDR1 SGHVS, CDR2 FQNEAQ. The CDR3 spans 15 residues. V lost 3 bases to trimming and J lost 6 bases, with 15 bases between them. The CDR3 is CASSLAVGFAQPQHF. The DNA for the CDR3 is TGTGCCAGCAGCTTGGCTGTGGGGTTTGCTCAGCCCCAGCATTTT.

The CDR3 DNA reads TGCGCCAGCAGTCGCCCAGACCCGGAGGGTACAGATACGCAGTATTTT. It codes for CASSRPDPEGTDTQYF. This chain uses TRBV23-1 with TRBJ2-3, with D maybe TRBD2 (6 bases). TRBV23-1 is an ORF; its function is uncertain. The V end lost 4 bases, the J end lost 3 bases, and 17 bases lay between the germline ends. This CDR3 has 16 amino acids.

The V call is TRBV7-9, the J call TRBJ2-3, with a possible D match to TRBD1 (5 bases). Trimming removed 2 bases from V and 3 bases from J, with 6 bases in between. The CDR3 is made up of 13 amino acids. The germline V gene has CDR1 SEHNR and CDR2 FQNEAQ (reference sequence). The CDR3 here is CASSLQGTDTQYF. The CDR3 DNA is TGTGCCAGCAGCTTACAGGGTACAGATACGCAGTATTTT.

V usage is TRBV5-6 and J usage is TRBJ1-3; a weak D match, TRBD1 (6 bases). Germline V gene lookup returns CDR1 SGHDT and CDR2 YYEEEE. The CDR3 runs 17 residues. Deletions cut 2 bases from V and 2 bases from J, with 17 bases between. The CDR3 loop reads CASSLQGQMFAGNTIYF. The CDR3 region has the DNA TGTGCCAGCAGCTTACAGGGTCAGATGTTCGCTGGAAACACCATATATTTT. The full variable domain, with the rest looked up from reference TRBV5-6 and TRBJ1-3, is DAGVTQSPTHLIKTRGQQVTLRCSPKSGHDTVSWYQQALGQGPQFIFQYYEEEERQRGNFPDRFSGHQFPNYSSELNVNALLLGDSALYLCASSLQGQMFAGNTIYFGEGSWLTVV.

This clone has only one observation. The chain uses TRBV18 and TRBJ2-2; the match to TRBD2 covers 11 bases. Germline values: CDR1 KGHSH, CDR2 LQKENI. The CDR3 length is 17 residues. Germline trimming cut 3 bases from V and 5 bases from J; bases unmatched to any gene: 8. The CDR3 is CASSPRLTSGTTGELFF. Here the CDR3 DNA reads TGTGCCAGCTCACCCCGCTTGACTAGCGGGACAACCGGGGAGCTGTTTTTT.